This passage covers 15 T cell receptor beta chains from one sample sequenced in a study of blood T cell repertoires in COVID-19. TCRdb keeps only in-frame clones here, not all; method: immunoSEQ multiplex PCR. This table has more than 100,000 clones, roughly 84% appearing once. Input material: PBMCs or T cells enriched from blood (not recorded which). All receptors derive from a woman younger than 45 who had recovered from COVID-19.

The sample holds a few counts of this clone. The chain recombines TRBV6-5 with TRBJ1-1; no clear D. Germline V gene lookup returns CDR1 MNHEY and CDR2 SVGAGI. Trimming shortened V by 5 bases and J by 6 bases, and 13 bases separated the two germline ends. This CDR3 comprises 13 residues. CDR3 amino acids: CASSIREMAEAFF. The CDR3 nucleotides read TGTGCCAGCAGTATCCGGGAGATGGCTGAAGCTTTCTTT.

The V gene is TRBV4-2, the J gene TRBJ2-1; 11 bases agree with TRBD2. CDR1 is LGHNA and CDR2 is YNFKEQ in the germline V gene. The length of the CDR3 is 17 residues. V was pared by 0 bases and J by 4 bases, with 5 bases of the junction left unmatched. CDR3 protein: CASSQEVAGGPYNEQFF. The CDR3 DNA reads as TGTGCCAGCAGCCAAGAGGTAGCGGGAGGGCCTTACAATGAGCAGTTCTTC.

The chain employs TRBV29-1 and TRBJ2-1; 7 bases are shared with TRBD1. Trimming removed 7 bases from V and 2 bases from J; junction bases left unmatched: 8. Germline CDR1 SQVTM, CDR2 ANQGSEA. The CDR3 loop spans 14 amino acids. In nucleotides, the CDR3 is TGCAGCGCAGAGACAGGGCTCCCCTACAATGAGCAGTTCTTC. The encoded protein is CSAETGLPYNEQFF.

Only one count was recorded for this clone. The chain uses TRBV4-3 and TRBJ2-7, with 8 bases that match TRBD1. V gave up 3 bases and J gave up 2 bases; unmatched junction bases: 3. The CDR3 covers 14 residues. CDR1 and CDR2 from the germline V gene are LGHNA and YSLEER. The CDR3 DNA follows: TGCGCCAGCAGCCACGGACAGGGAACCTACGAGCAGTACTTC. Residues: CASSHGQGTYEQYF.

The chain carries TRBV28 and TRBJ1-1; D call uncertain. The CDR3 has 13 amino acids. Germline V CDR1 and CDR2: MDHEN, SYDVKM. Trimming cost V 6 bases and J 1 base, with 9 bases left between them. As DNA, the CDR3 is TGTGCCAGCAGGGAACAGAAGAACACTGAAGCTTTCTTT. Its translation is CASREQKNTEAFF.

The rearrangement joins TRBV27 to TRBJ2-1; 13 nucleotides align to TRBD2. The CDR3 is made up of 18 amino acids. Germline CDR1 MNHEY, CDR2 SMNVEV (reference sequence). Trimming removed 4 bases from V and 8 bases from J; junction bases left unmatched: 14. CDR3 region: CASSSLLSGLAGEYEQFF. CDR3 nucleotide sequence: TGTGCCAGCAGTTCGTTACTTTCCGGACTAGCGGGAGAATATGAGCAGTTCTTC.

The CDR3 loop reads CASSPLGGRGTGELFF. Written as DNA, the CDR3 is TGTGCCAGCAGCCCCCTTGGCGGGAGGGGTACCGGGGAGCTGTTTTTT. V usage is TRBV7-7 and J usage is TRBJ2-2; 9 nucleotides line up with TRBD2. Looked up from germline, CDR1 is SSHAT and CDR2 is FNYEAQ (reference sequence). J lost 5 bases, V lost 5 bases, and 9 bases had no gene match. The CDR3 covers 16 residues.

The chain carries TRBV28 and TRBJ2-7, with 9 nucleotides matching TRBD2. CDR1 is MDHEN, CDR2 SYDVKM, per germline. The V segment lost 8 bases and the J segment 0 bases; nucleotides outside the gene matches: 5. The CDR3 runs to 14 residues. CDR3 residues: CASLTSGNSYEQYF. Written as DNA, the CDR3 is TGTGCCAGCCTGACTAGCGGAAACTCCTACGAGCAGTACTTC.

The rearrangement links TRBV5-1 to TRBJ2-7; TRBD2 matches at 10 bases. The CDR3 sequence is 16 residues long. V gave up 0 bases and J gave up 0 bases; unmatched junction bases: 3. CDR1 and CDR2 from the germline V gene are SGHRS and YFSETQ. The CDR3, as DNA: TGCGCCAGCAGCTTGGGACTAGCGGGTAGCTCCTACGAGCAGTACTTC. It specifies CASSLGLAGSSYEQYF.

This sequence joins TRBV15 and TRBJ1-2; 7 bases map to TRBD1. Per germline, CDR1 LNHNV and CDR2 YYDKDF (reference sequence). The CDR3 contains 13 residues. The ends lost 4 bases at V and 8 bases at J; junction bases unmatched: 7. CDR3 sequence: CATSTFQGVGYTF. The DNA of the CDR3 is TGTGCCACCAGCACTTTCCAGGGGGTCGGCTACACCTTC.

This chain uses TRBV5-1 with TRBJ1-2; 9 nucleotides agree with TRBD1. The CDR3 length is 14 residues. The ends lost 4 bases at V and 5 bases at J; junction bases unmatched: 6. CDR1 is SGHRS, CDR2 YFSETQ, per germline. DNA of the CDR3: TGCGCCAGCAGCGCCAAGACAGGGGGATATGGCTACACCTTC. It is translated as CASSAKTGGYGYTF.

The chain combines TRBV7-9 with TRBJ1-2; 10 nucleotides align to TRBD1. Trimming at V came to 5 bases and at J to 4 bases, leaving 4 bases not matched to a gene. The CDR3 is 14 amino acids. Germline CDR1 SEHNR, CDR2 FQNEAQ (reference sequence). The CDR3 DNA is TGTGCCAGCAGCCCGACAGGGGGCCTCTATGGCTACACCTTC. Amino acids: CASSPTGGLYGYTF. Supplemented by reference TRBV7-9 and TRBJ1-2, the full variable domain reads DTGVSQNPRHKITKRGQNVTFRCDPISEHNRLYWYRQTLGQGPEFLTYFQNEAQLEKSRLLSDRFSAERPKGSFSTLEIQRTEQGDSAMYLCASSPTGGLYGYTFGSGTRLTVV.

The V gene is TRBV19, the J gene TRBJ2-3; TRBD2 might be the D (6 bases). This CDR3 region has 15 residues. The ends were cut back, 6 bases at V and 2 bases at J, with 15 bases in the middle. The germline gives CDR1 LNHDA, CDR2 SQIVND (reference sequence). CDR3 loop: CASRRAGTATDTQYF. The CDR3 DNA reads TGTGCCAGTAGACGGGCAGGGACTGCCACAGATACGCAGTATTTT.

This chain uses TRBV7-8 with TRBJ1-2, with 9 bases identical to TRBD1. V shed 1 base and J 4 bases; nucleotides not matched to a gene: 4. The germline V gene has CDR1 SGHVS and CDR2 FQNEAQ. This CDR3 region has 15 residues. The CDR3 DNA reads as TGTGCCAGCAGCTTAGAAGGGGACAGGGTCTATGGCTACACCTTC. Translating gives CASSLEGDRVYGYTF.

V gene TRBV27 combines with J gene TRBJ2-3, with TRBD1 matching 7 bases. Germline CDR1 is MNHEY and CDR2 is SMNVEV (reference sequence). Germline trimming cut 7 bases from V and 0 bases from J; bases unmatched to any gene: 10. The CDR3 extends over 16 amino acids. DNA for the CDR3: TGTGCCAGCACCCCGCGGACAGGCCCTAGCACAGATACGCAGTATTTT. This translates into CASTPRTGPSTDTQYF.